The next 27 T cell receptor beta chains were all read from a single sample in a study of CXCR3-negative and CXCR3-positive naive CD8 T cells (dated by TCRdb to about 2019). Sequencing took place on a NextSeq 550. The Human TCR Profiling Kit (MiLaboratory) was used to make UMI-labeled 5' RACE TRB cDNA libraries. Following TCRdb reprocessing, every CDR3 protein sequence forms one entry, and DNA is not provided. This sample's table contains around 40,000 distinct CDR3 sequences. The ten largest clones take up around 15% of the sample. Specimen: memory CD8+ T cells from blood. This specimen's cell subset or site label, per the study, means: conventional CD8+ memory T cells (TMEM), sorted as controls. These TCRs come from a human donor in good health. Some clones in this sample may be carry-over from other donors' samples.

This chain joins TRBV12-3 or TRBV12-4 and TRBJ1-6. The CDR3 is 15 residues long. The CDR3 loop reads CASRSAGAAALSLHF.

This rearrangement joins TRBV29-1 to TRBJ2-5. The germline gives CDR1 SQVTM, CDR2 ANQGSEA. CDR3 length: 11 amino acids. The CDR3 loop reads CSVEGAARQYF.

The chain carries TRBV20-1 and TRBJ2-7; the TCRdb call, TRBD1, lacks DNA for checking. This CDR3 has 15 residues. CDR1 DFQATT and CDR2 SNEGSKA come from the germline V gene (reference sequence). CDR3 loop: CSARLGLTSRDEQYF.

The CDR3 sequence: CASSLDPAGELFF. The chain employs TRBV11-3 and TRBJ2-2. Germline V gives CDR1 SGHNT, CDR2 YENEEA. The CDR3 is 13 residues long.

The V gene is TRBV4-2, the J gene TRBJ1-2. CDR1 and CDR2 from the germline V gene are LGHNA and YNFKEQ. The CDR3 runs to 17 residues. The CDR3 here is CASSQVDATDINYGYTF.

CDR3 amino acids: CSVETGDMNTEAFF. This rearrangement joins TRBV29-1 to TRBJ1-1; TCRdb's D call, TRBD1, is unchecked because there is no DNA. CDR3 length: 14 amino acids. CDR1 and CDR2 from the germline V gene are SQVTM and ANQGSEA.

This chain uses TRBV7-6 with TRBJ2-1; TCRdb's D call, TRBD1, is unchecked because there is no DNA. CDR1 is SGHVS and CDR2 is FNYEAQ in the germline V gene. This CDR3 region has 13 residues. The CDR3 sequence is CASSSYRAREQFF.

CDR3 protein: CASSLTGSGTEAFF. The chain has TRBV7-9 and TRBJ1-1; absent DNA, TCRdb's TRBD1 call cannot be checked. This CDR3 region has 14 residues. Germline V CDR1 and CDR2: SEHNR, FQNEAQ (reference sequence). The full variable domain, in which reference TRBV7-9 and TRBJ1-1 provide the parts outside the CDR3, is DTGVSQNPRHKITKRGQNVTFRCDPISEHNRLYWYRQTLGQGPEFLTYFQNEAQLEKSRLLSDRFSAERPKGSFSTLEIQRTEQGDSAMYLCASSLTGSGTEAFFGQGTRLTVV.

The chain has TRBV7-6 and TRBJ1-6; checking the TCRdb D call of TRBD1 is not possible without DNA. The CDR3 contains 14 residues. From germline, CDR1 is SGHVS and CDR2 FNYEAQ. The CDR3 region is CASSPDRPWSPLHF.

The rearrangement uses TRBV9 and TRBJ1-3. Germline V gene lookup returns CDR1 SGDLS and CDR2 YYNGEE. This CDR3 has 16 amino acids. This chain's CDR3 is CASSVGGLNSGNTIYF.

This chain joins TRBV29-1 and TRBJ2-1. Germline values: CDR1 SQVTM, CDR2 ANQGSEA. CDR3 length: 16 amino acids. The CDR3 loop is CSVEDYQGAPADEQFF.

This chain uses TRBV5-1 with TRBJ2-7; TCRdb reports TRBD1, a call that lacks DNA to check it against. The CDR3 runs 14 residues. Germline V gives CDR1 SGHRS, CDR2 YFSETQ. The CDR3 here is CASSIRDRAYEQYF.

The J gene is TRBJ1-1, the V gene TRBV4-2; TCRdb outputs TRBD1, but without DNA this stays unchecked. The germline V gene has CDR1 LGHNA and CDR2 YNFKEQ. The CDR3 consists of 14 residues. The CDR3 loop is CASSQSTENTEAFF.

V is TRBV7-2 and J is TRBJ2-3; checking the TCRdb D call of TRBD2 is not possible without DNA. The germline CDR1 and CDR2 sequences are SGHTA and FQGNSA. The length of the CDR3 is 16 residues. CDR3 loop: CASSSLDLSGTDTQYF.

The gene calls are TRBV6-1 and TRBJ1-2; the TCRdb D gene call, TRBD1, has no DNA to confirm it. This CDR3 comprises 12 residues. Germline V gives CDR1 MNHNS, CDR2 SASEGT. CDR3 amino acids: CASSTTEYGYTF.

Its frequency marks this clonotype as medium-sized. V gene TRBV6-4 combines with J gene TRBJ1-1. The length of the CDR3 is 13 residues. The germline V gene has CDR1 MRHNA and CDR2 SNTAGT. CDR3 sequence reads: CASSDGENTEAFF.

The CDR3 loop reads CSVEATGAREETQYF. The rearrangement uses TRBV29-1 and TRBJ2-5; absent DNA, TCRdb's TRBD1 call cannot be checked. The CDR3 length is 15 residues. Germline V gene data show CDR1 as SQVTM and CDR2 as ANQGSEA.

The gene calls are TRBV7-2 and TRBJ2-3; without DNA, the TCRdb call of TRBD1 cannot be checked. Germline CDR1 and CDR2: SGHTA and FQGNSA. The CDR3 runs 15 residues. CDR3 sequence: CASSLGAERTDTQYF.

The J gene is TRBJ1-3, the V gene TRBV4-3; TCRdb picks TRBD1, but there is no DNA to check that call. The length of the CDR3 is 16 residues. Per the germline V gene, CDR1 is LGHNA and CDR2 is YSLEER. CDR3 in amino acids: CASSQDLEGVGHTIYF.

The genes are TRBV19 and TRBJ1-1. The CDR3 sequence is 14 residues long. Germline V gene data show CDR1 as LNHDA and CDR2 as SQIVND (reference sequence). This CDR3 reads CASSMVEGLAEAFF.

The rearrangement joins TRBV20-1 to TRBJ2-7; absent DNA, TCRdb's TRBD2 call cannot be checked. CDR3 size: 14 residues. The V gene's germline CDR1 is DFQATT and CDR2 SNEGSKA (reference sequence). The CDR3 region is CSAATSGRFYEQYF.

The chain is built from TRBV7-2 and TRBJ1-1. This CDR3 is built from 12 residues. Germline assignment: CDR1 SGHTA and CDR2 FQGNSA. CDR3 residues: CASSPRNTEAFF.

The chain couples TRBV20-1 to TRBJ2-7; TCRdb's D gene call, TRBD2, goes unchecked for lack of DNA. Germline V gene sequence: CDR1 DFQATT, CDR2 SNEGSKA (reference sequence). The CDR3 length is 15 residues. The chain's CDR3 is CSADPLLAGLGEQYF.

V gene TRBV27 combines with J gene TRBJ2-7; TCRdb's D call, TRBD2, is unchecked because there is no DNA. Germline loops: CDR1 MNHEY, CDR2 SMNVEV (reference sequence). This CDR3 has 13 residues. The CDR3 sequence: CASSLIGRYEQYF.

V gene TRBV11-2 combines with J gene TRBJ1-3; TCRdb indicates TRBD1, and absent DNA this call remains unverified. CDR3 length: 14 residues. Germline V CDR1 and CDR2: SGHAT, FQNNGV. CDR3 sequence reads: CASSLSRDRNTIYF.

This chain links TRBV14 with TRBJ1-6. The V gene's germline CDR1 is SGHDN and CDR2 FVKESK. CDR3 length equals 14 residues. CDR3: CASSPLDGNSPLHF.

J is TRBJ2-7 and V is TRBV29-1. This CDR3 has 14 amino acids. Germline V gives CDR1 SQVTM, CDR2 ANQGSEA. CDR3 residues: CSVVSFIRSYEQYF.